The present T cell receptor (beta chain) was sequenced within a study of T cell responses to AZD1222 COVID-19 vaccine. On the study more broadly: The study pooled second doses at about 4 or about 12 weeks. Overall study results and limits: Unmutated variant regions reportedly attract nearly half of all spike-specific TCRs.

The CDR3 is made up of 16 amino acids. V was clipped by 2 bases and J by 3 bases; unmatched bases: 7. The germline V gene encodes CDR1 SGHRS and CDR2 YFSETQ. This clone has just one count. Its matching antigen is unknown. Profiling relied on immunoSEQ multiplex PCR, and the TCRdb table lists in-frame clones only, not all of them. Of 140,000 or so clones detected, 75% to 90% appear once; the ten largest clones hold 4.7%. This receptor was identified in an adult in good health. The material was peripheral blood, obtained on day 0 of AZD1222 vaccination. This chain connects TRBV5-1 to TRBJ2-2; TRBD2 matches at 7 bases. CDR3 sequence (DNA): TGCGCCAGCAGCTTTCAAGCGGGGATCGACACCGGGGAGCTGTTTTTT. Protein product: CASSFQAGIDTGELFF.